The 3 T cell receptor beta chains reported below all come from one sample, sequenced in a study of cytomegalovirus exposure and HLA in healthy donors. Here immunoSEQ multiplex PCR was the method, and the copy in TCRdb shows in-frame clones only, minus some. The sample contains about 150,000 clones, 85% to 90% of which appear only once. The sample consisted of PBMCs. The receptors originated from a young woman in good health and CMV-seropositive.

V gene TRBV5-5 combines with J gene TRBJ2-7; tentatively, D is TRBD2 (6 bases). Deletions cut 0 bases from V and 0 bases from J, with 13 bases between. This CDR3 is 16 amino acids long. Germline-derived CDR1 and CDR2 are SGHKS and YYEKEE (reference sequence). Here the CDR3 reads CASSLERASYSYEQYF. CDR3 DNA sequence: TGTGCCAGCAGCTTGGAGCGGGCCAGCTACTCCTACGAGCAGTACTTC.

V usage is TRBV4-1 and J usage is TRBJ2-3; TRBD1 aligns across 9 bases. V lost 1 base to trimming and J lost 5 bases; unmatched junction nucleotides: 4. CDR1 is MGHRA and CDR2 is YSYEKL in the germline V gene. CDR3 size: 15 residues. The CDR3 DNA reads TGCGCCAGCAGCCAAGTTGGGACAGGGCGAGATACGCAGTATTTT. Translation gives CASSQVGTGRDTQYF.

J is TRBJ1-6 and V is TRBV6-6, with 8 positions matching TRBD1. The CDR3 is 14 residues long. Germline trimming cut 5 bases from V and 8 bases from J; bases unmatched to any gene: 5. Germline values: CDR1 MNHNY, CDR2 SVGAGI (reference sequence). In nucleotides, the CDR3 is TGTGCCAGCAGTCGTGGACAGGGAGATTCACCCCTCCACTTT. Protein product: CASSRGQGDSPLHF.